A single TCR beta chain is shown here with its context. The antigen is undetermined. This sample was taken from a study of blood T cells in healthy people across ages. For the study at large: Template switching caught about one barcoded beta molecule for each two T cells.

Germline trimming cut 3 bases from V and 9 bases from J; bases unmatched to any gene: 3. The CDR3 is made up of 12 amino acids. Findings and limits, study-wide: Estimates drawn from one million T cells were deemed to understate diversity.

Using a J-beta primer mix together with a sample-barcoded 5' primer, a second PCR was run for roughly 7 to 12 cycles. TCRdb reprocessed the 5' RACE reads via MiXCR and lists one record per CDR3 protein. Here the sample spans roughly 1,300,000 distinct CDR3 sequences, 59% being singletons. The chain has TRBV12-3 or TRBV12-4 and TRBJ2-5; TRBD2 matches 8 bases. Sequencing was performed on blood. This clonotype originated in a young man in good health. The CDR3 DNA follows: TGTGCCAGCAGTTTGCTCGGGAGGGCCCAGTACTTC. Translating it yields CASSLLGRAQYF.